This note documents a single T cell receptor (beta chain) sequence. The antigen is undetermined. Using immunoSEQ multiplex PCR, the repertoire was profiled, and TCRdb retains in-frame clones only, with some absent. The data contain 200,000 to 250,000 clones, over 70% of them seen just once; the ten biggest clones take up more than 13%. These data are taken from a study of cytomegalovirus exposure and HLA in healthy donors. Study-wide results and caveats: Most TCR sequences proved rare, with some public TCRs found in many donors. The study flagged about 150 TCR beta chains as cytomegalovirus-associated.

The CDR3 totals 12 residues. V lost 5 bases and J lost 3, with 5 bases in between. In germline, CDR1 is SEHNR, CDR2 FQNEAQ (reference sequence). Sequencing was performed on PBMCs. The source of this sequence is a woman in her 30s in good health and CMV-seropositive. This sequence joins TRBV7-9 and TRBJ1-5; no clear D. This chain's CDR3 is CASSETNQPQHF. CDR3 DNA: TGTGCCAGCAGCGAAACCAATCAGCCCCAGCATTTT. Filled out from reference TRBV7-9 and TRBJ1-5, the complete variable domain reads DTGVSQNPRHKITKRGQNVTFRCDPISEHNRLYWYRQTLGQGPEFLTYFQNEAQLEKSRLLSDRFSAERPKGSFSTLEIQRTEQGDSAMYLCASSETNQPQHFGDGTRLSIL.